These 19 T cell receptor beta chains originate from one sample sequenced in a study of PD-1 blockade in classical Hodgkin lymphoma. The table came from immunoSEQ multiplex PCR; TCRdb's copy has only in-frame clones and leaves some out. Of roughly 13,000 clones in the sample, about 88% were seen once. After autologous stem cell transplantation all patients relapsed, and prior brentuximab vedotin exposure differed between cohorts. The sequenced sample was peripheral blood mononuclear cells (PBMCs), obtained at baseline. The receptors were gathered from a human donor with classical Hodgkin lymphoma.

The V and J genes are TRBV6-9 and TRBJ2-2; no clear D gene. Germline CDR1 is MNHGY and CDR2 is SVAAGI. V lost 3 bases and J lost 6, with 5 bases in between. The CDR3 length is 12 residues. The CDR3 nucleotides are TGTGCCAGCAGTTACGTCCCCGGGGAGCTGTTTTTT. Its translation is CASSYVPGELFF.

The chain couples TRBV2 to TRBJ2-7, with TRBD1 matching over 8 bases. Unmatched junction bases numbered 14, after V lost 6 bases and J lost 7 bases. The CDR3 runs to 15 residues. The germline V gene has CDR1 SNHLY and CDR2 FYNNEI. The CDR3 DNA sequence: TGTGCCAGCAGGGTGGCGGGACAGGTTTTATTGGAGCAGTACTTC. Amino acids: CASRVAGQVLLEQYF.

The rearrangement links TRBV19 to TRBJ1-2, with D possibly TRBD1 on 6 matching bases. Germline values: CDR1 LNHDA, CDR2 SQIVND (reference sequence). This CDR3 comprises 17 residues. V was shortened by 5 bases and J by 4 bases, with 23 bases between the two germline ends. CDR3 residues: CASSLPRTGFRAYGYTF. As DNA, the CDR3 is TGTGCCAGTAGTCTCCCCCGCACAGGGTTTCGGGCCTATGGCTACACCTTC.

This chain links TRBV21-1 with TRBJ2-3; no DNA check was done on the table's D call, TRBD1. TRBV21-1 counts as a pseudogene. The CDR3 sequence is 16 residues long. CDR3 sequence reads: CASSKERGQRTDTQYF. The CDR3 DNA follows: TGTGCCAGCAGCAAAGAAAGAGGACAGAGAACAGATACGCAGTATTTT.

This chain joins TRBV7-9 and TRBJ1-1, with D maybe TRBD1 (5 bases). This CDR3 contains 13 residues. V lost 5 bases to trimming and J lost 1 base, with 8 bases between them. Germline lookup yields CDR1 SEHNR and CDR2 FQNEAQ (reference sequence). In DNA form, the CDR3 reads TGTGCCAGCAGCCACGGACAGAACACTGAAGCTTTCTTT. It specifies CASSHGQNTEAFF. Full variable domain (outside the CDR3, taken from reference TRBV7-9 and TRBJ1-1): DTGVSQNPRHKITKRGQNVTFRCDPISEHNRLYWYRQTLGQGPEFLTYFQNEAQLEKSRLLSDRFSAERPKGSFSTLEIQRTEQGDSAMYLCASSHGQNTEAFFGQGTRLTVV.

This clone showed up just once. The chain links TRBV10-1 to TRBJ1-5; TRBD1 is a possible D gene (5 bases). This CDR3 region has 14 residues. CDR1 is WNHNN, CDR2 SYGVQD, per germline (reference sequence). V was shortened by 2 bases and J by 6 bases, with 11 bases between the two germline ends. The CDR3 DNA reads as TGCGCCAGCAGTGAGGGCAGGGCCGGTCAGCCCCAGCATTTT. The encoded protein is CASSEGRAGQPQHF.

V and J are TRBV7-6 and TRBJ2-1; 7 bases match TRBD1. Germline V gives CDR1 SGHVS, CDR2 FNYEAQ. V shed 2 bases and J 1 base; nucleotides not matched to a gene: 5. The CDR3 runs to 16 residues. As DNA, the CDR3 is TGTGCCAGCAGCTTAAGACAGGGTTCTTCCTACAATGAGCAGTTCTTC. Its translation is CASSLRQGSSYNEQFF.

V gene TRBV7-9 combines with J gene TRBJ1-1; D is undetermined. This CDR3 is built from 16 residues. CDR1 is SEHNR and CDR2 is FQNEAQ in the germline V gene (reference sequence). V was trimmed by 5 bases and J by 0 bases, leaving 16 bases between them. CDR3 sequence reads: CASSHLVGSMNTEAFF. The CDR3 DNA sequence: TGTGCCAGCAGCCACCTCGTGGGCAGCATGAACACTGAAGCTTTCTTT.

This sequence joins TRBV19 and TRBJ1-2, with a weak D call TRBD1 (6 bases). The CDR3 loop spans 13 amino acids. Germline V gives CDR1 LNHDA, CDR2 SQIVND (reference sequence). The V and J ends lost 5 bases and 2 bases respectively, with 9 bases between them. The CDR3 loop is CASSPDRNYGYTF. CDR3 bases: TGTGCCAGTAGTCCGGACAGAAACTATGGCTACACCTTC.

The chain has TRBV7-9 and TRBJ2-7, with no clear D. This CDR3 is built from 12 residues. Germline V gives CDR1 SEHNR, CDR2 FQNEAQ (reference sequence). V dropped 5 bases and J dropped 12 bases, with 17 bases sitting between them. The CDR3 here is CASSPAGSEWYF. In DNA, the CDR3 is TGTGCCAGCAGCCCCGCTGGCAGCGAGTGGTACTTC.

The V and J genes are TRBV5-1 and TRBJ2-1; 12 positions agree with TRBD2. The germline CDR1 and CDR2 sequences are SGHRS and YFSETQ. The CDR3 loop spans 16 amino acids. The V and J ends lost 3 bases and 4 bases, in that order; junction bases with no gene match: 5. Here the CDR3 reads CASSSGLAGIYNEQFF. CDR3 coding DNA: TGCGCCAGCAGCTCTGGACTAGCGGGGATATACAATGAGCAGTTCTTC.

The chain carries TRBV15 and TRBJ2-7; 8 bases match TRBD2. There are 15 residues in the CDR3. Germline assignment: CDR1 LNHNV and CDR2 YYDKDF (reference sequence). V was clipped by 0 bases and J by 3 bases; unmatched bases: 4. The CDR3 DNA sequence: TGTGCCACCAGCAGAGAACTAGCGGACTTCTACGAGCAGTACTTC. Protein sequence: CATSRELADFYEQYF.

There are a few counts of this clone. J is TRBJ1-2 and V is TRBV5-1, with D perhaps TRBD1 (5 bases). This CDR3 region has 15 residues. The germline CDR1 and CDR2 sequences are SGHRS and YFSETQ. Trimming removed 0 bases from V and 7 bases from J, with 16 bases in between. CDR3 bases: TGCGCCAGCAGCTTGGAGGGAGGGGAGGCCGGTGGCTACACCTTC. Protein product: CASSLEGGEAGGYTF.

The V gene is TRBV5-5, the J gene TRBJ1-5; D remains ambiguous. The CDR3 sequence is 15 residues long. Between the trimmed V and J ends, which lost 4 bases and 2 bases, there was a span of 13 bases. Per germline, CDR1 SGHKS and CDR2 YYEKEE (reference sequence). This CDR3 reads CASSLSGSGNQPQHF. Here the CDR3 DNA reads TGTGCCAGCAGCCTTAGCGGCTCGGGCAATCAGCCCCAGCATTTT.

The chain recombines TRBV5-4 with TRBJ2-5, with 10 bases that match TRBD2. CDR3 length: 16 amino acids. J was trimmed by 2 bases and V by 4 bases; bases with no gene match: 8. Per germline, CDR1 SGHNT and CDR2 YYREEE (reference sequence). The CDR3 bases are TGTGCCAGCAGCCCCTTGGAGCGGGGGGGGCAAGAGACCCAGTACTTC. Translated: CASSPLERGGQETQYF.

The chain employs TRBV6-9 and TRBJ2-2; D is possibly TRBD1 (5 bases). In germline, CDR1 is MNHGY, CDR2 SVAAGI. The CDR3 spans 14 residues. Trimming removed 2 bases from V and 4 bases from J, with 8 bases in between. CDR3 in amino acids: CASSYDSGTGELFF. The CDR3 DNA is TGTGCCAGCAGTTATGACAGTGGCACCGGGGAGCTGTTTTTT.

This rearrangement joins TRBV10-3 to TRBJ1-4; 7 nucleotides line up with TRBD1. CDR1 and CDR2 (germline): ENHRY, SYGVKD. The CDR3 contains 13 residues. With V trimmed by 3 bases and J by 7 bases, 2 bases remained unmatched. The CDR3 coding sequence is TGTGCCATCAGTGAACAGGGGAGTGAAAAACTGTTTTTT. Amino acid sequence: CAISEQGSEKLFF.

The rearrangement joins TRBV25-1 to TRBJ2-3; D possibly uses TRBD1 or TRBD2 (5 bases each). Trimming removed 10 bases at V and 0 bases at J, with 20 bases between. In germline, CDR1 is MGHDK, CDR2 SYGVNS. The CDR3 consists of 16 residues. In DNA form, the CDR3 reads TGTGCCACCAAGGGGCCCCGGGGTTATAGCACAGATACGCAGTATTTT. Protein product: CATKGPRGYSTDTQYF.

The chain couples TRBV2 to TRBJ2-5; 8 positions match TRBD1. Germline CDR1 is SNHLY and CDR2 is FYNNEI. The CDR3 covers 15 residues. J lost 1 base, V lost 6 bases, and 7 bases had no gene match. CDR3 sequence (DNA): TGTGCCAGCAGCCCAGGACAGGGCCCCCAAGAGACCCAGTACTTC. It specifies CASSPGQGPQETQYF.